These T cell receptor beta chains were read from a single sample in a study of T cells after yellow fever vaccination. One entry per CDR3 protein, called by TCRdb with MiXCR from the 5' RACE reads. The profile shows some 130,000 distinct CDR3 sequences, approximately 6.6% of them singletons. Sequenced material: CD4+ T cells sorted from PBMCs, taken 10 days after the yellow fever booster vaccination. The receptor source for this set is a young man who received the YFV17D yellow fever vaccine. CDR3s include the opening cysteine and the closing phenylalanine or tryptophan. The D gene is left open where the match is weak. The size field is filled for only some rows; it gives once, few, many or a size class.

v_call: TRBV19; j_call: TRBJ2-3; d_call: NA; clone_size: few; cdr3_nt: TGTGCCAGTAGTCCACTCGGCCAGGGGACCAATACGCAGTATTTT; cdr3_aa: CASSPLGQGTNTQYF
v_call: TRBV5-1; j_call: TRBJ2-2; d_call: TRBD2; clone_size: many; cdr3_nt: TGCGCCAGCAGCTTGGCGGCGGGAGGGCGGACCGGGGAGCTGTTTTTT; cdr3_aa: CASSLAAGGRTGELFF
v_call: TRBV11-2; j_call: TRBJ2-7; d_call: NA; clone_size: few; cdr3_nt: TGTGCCAGCAGCTTAGATTTAGCCGGGCAGAACTCCTACGAGCAGTACTTC; cdr3_aa: CASSLDLAGQNSYEQYF
v_call: TRBV29-1; j_call: TRBJ2-4; d_call: NA; clone_size: NA; cdr3_nt: TGCAGCGTTGATACTGGCTCAAACATTCAGTACTTC; cdr3_aa: CSVDTGSNIQYF
v_call: TRBV5-1; j_call: TRBJ2-5; d_call: NA; clone_size: many; cdr3_nt: TGCGCCAGCACCCCGGGCGGAGGGGAAGAGACCCAGTACTTC; cdr3_aa: CASTPGGGEETQYF
v_call: TRBV14; j_call: TRBJ1-2; d_call: NA; clone_size: NA; cdr3_nt: TGTGCCAGCAGCCAAGTGGCCCCTTACTATGGCTACACCTTC; cdr3_aa: CASSQVAPYYGYTF
v_call: TRBV12-3/TRBV12-4; j_call: TRBJ1-1; d_call: NA; clone_size: many; cdr3_nt: TGTGCCAGCCGCGGAGGGGCTCCGAACACTGAAGCTTTCTTT; cdr3_aa: CASRGGAPNTEAFF
v_call: TRBV6-1; j_call: TRBJ2-5; d_call: NA; clone_size: many; cdr3_nt: TGTGCCAGCAGTGTAGACCCGGGTAAAGAGACCCAGTACTTC; cdr3_aa: CASSVDPGKETQYF
v_call: TRBV5-1; j_call: TRBJ2-7; d_call: NA; clone_size: many; cdr3_nt: TGCGCCAGCAGCTCACTGGACGGTGCGGGGGAGCAGTACTTC; cdr3_aa: CASSSLDGAGEQYF
v_call: TRBV7-9; j_call: TRBJ1-2; d_call: NA; clone_size: NA; cdr3_nt: TGTGCCAGCAGCCCGGGGCAGCACTGTGGCTACACCTTC; cdr3_aa: CASSPGQHCGYTF
v_call: TRBV4-3; j_call: TRBJ2-7; d_call: TRBD2; clone_size: many; cdr3_nt: TGCGCCAGCAGCCAAGTGGACGGGAGGGACGAGCAGTACTTC; cdr3_aa: CASSQVDGRDEQYF
v_call: TRBV6-1; j_call: TRBJ2-2; d_call: TRBD2; clone_size: many; cdr3_nt: TGTGCCAGCAGTGAAGCAGGCGGGGGGACCGGGGAGCTGTTTTTT; cdr3_aa: CASSEAGGGTGELFF
v_call: TRBV1; j_call: TRBJ2-1; d_call: NA; clone_size: many; cdr3_nt: TGCACCAGCAGCCACAGACTAGCGGCCTACAATGAGCAGTTCTTC; cdr3_aa: CTSSHRLAAYNEQFF
v_call: TRBV5-1; j_call: TRBJ2-5; d_call: NA; clone_size: many; cdr3_nt: TGCGCCAGCAGCTTGCGGACCCCGTACCAAGAGACCCAGTACTTC; cdr3_aa: CASSLRTPYQETQYF
v_call: TRBV28; j_call: TRBJ2-1; d_call: NA; clone_size: many; cdr3_nt: TGTGCCAGCAGTTATAGCGGAAGGTGGACGGGGAATGAGCAGTTCTTC; cdr3_aa: CASSYSGRWTGNEQFF
v_call: TRBV6-6; j_call: TRBJ1-1; d_call: NA; clone_size: many; cdr3_nt: TGTGCCAGCAGTTACTCGATGGGTACTGAAGCTTTCTTT; cdr3_aa: CASSYSMGTEAFF
v_call: TRBV7-9; j_call: TRBJ2-7; d_call: NA; clone_size: many; cdr3_nt: TGTGCCTGGTCCTCGGGTGCTGGCGAGCAGTACTTC; cdr3_aa: CAWSSGAGEQYF
v_call: TRBV5-1; j_call: TRBJ1-5; d_call: NA; clone_size: many; cdr3_nt: TGCGCCAGCAGCTTGGGGACGGAACCCTATCAGCCCCAGCATTTT; cdr3_aa: CASSLGTEPYQPQHF
v_call: TRBV30; j_call: TRBJ2-2; d_call: NA; clone_size: few; cdr3_nt: TGTGCCTGGAGTGTACGTGACAAGGAGCTGTTTTTT; cdr3_aa: CAWSVRDKELFF
v_call: TRBV12-3/TRBV12-4; j_call: TRBJ2-6; d_call: NA; clone_size: many; cdr3_nt: TGTGCCAGCAGTTTGAAAGTGACCCTTTTGGGCTCTGGGGCCAACGTCCTGACTTTC; cdr3_aa: CASSLKVTLLGSGANVLTF
v_call: TRBV7-9; j_call: TRBJ1-5; d_call: NA; clone_size: many; cdr3_nt: TGTGCCAGCAGCTTCGGTGGGACACTCAATCAGCCCCAGCATTTT; cdr3_aa: CASSFGGTLNQPQHF
v_call: TRBV5-1; j_call: TRBJ2-7; d_call: TRBD2; clone_size: NA; cdr3_nt: TGCGCCAGCAGCAACCGGGAGGCCCATTCCGAGCAGTACTTC; cdr3_aa: CASSNREAHSEQYF
v_call: TRBV7-2; j_call: TRBJ2-1; d_call: NA; clone_size: many; cdr3_nt: TGTGCCAGCAGCTTATCGGCGAACAATGAGCAGTTCTTC; cdr3_aa: CASSLSANNEQFF
v_call: TRBV12-3/TRBV12-4; j_call: TRBJ1-6; d_call: NA; clone_size: many; cdr3_nt: TGTGCCAGCAGTTTATTCGGCAGCTCCTATAATTCACCCCTCCACTTT; cdr3_aa: CASSLFGSSYNSPLHF
v_call: TRBV20-1; j_call: TRBJ2-1; d_call: TRBD2; clone_size: many; cdr3_nt: TGCAGTGCTAGACCCCCTAGCGGGAGGACCCATGAGCAGTTCTTC; cdr3_aa: CSARPPSGRTHEQFF
v_call: TRBV4-1; j_call: TRBJ2-1; d_call: TRBD2; clone_size: many; cdr3_nt: TGCGCCAGCAGCCAAGATCGGCCCAACCGGGCTAGCGGGAGATACTCCTACAATGAGCAGTTCTTC; cdr3_aa: CASSQDRPNRASGRYSYNEQFF
v_call: TRBV18; j_call: TRBJ2-1; d_call: NA; clone_size: many; cdr3_nt: TGTGCCAGCTCACCAAGGAGGAAAACAGGAATCAATGAGCAGTTCTTC; cdr3_aa: CASSPRRKTGINEQFF
v_call: TRBV5-1; j_call: TRBJ2-4; d_call: NA; clone_size: many; cdr3_nt: TGCGCCAGCAGCTTAGGAGATGCCAAAAACATTCAGTACTTC; cdr3_aa: CASSLGDAKNIQYF
v_call: TRBV11-3; j_call: TRBJ2-1; d_call: TRBD2; clone_size: NA; cdr3_nt: TGTGCCAGCAGCTTAGTGGTTTCCGGGACTAGCGGGAGGAGGGACTCCTACAATGAGCAGTTCTTC; cdr3_aa: CASSLVVSGTSGRRDSYNEQFF
v_call: TRBV7-9; j_call: TRBJ2-1; d_call: NA; clone_size: many; cdr3_nt: TGTGCCAGCAGCTTACTCGCTAGCGTGAATGAGCAGTTCTTC; cdr3_aa: CASSLLASVNEQFF
v_call: TRBV28; j_call: TRBJ2-1; d_call: TRBD1; clone_size: many; cdr3_nt: TGTGCCAGCAGCCGGGACAGGACACCTCACAGAGGGTATGAGCAGTTCTTC; cdr3_aa: CASSRDRTPHRGYEQFF
v_call: TRBV20-1; j_call: TRBJ1-1; d_call: NA; clone_size: many; cdr3_nt: TGCAGTGCTAGGGGCCAAGAAGCTTTCTTT; cdr3_aa: CSARGQEAFF
v_call: TRBV28; j_call: TRBJ2-2; d_call: NA; clone_size: many; cdr3_nt: TGTGCCACGTTTCAGGGGAACACCGGGGAGCTGTTTTTT; cdr3_aa: CATFQGNTGELFF
v_call: TRBV5-1; j_call: TRBJ2-3; d_call: TRBD2; clone_size: many; cdr3_nt: TGCGCCAGCAGCTTGGAAAGGGGACTAGCGGGAGCAGATACGCAGTATTTT; cdr3_aa: CASSLERGLAGADTQYF
v_call: TRBV9; j_call: TRBJ2-3; d_call: NA; clone_size: many; cdr3_nt: TGTGCCAGCAGCCTCCTACTCGTCACAGATACGCAGTATTTT; cdr3_aa: CASSLLLVTDTQYF
v_call: TRBV6-5; j_call: TRBJ2-7; d_call: TRBD2; clone_size: many; cdr3_nt: TGTGCCAGCAGTTCCACTGCCGCCGGCGGGAGGCCCTACGAGCAGTACTTC; cdr3_aa: CASSSTAAGGRPYEQYF
v_call: TRBV5-4; j_call: TRBJ2-3; d_call: NA; clone_size: few; cdr3_nt: TGTGCCAGCAGTCGGACGCTAGAGTATACGCAGTATTTT; cdr3_aa: CASSRTLEYTQYF
v_call: TRBV20-1; j_call: TRBJ2-5; d_call: TRBD2; clone_size: many; cdr3_nt: TGCAGTGCTAGACCCGGGACTAGCGGATACCAAGAGACCCAGTACTTC; cdr3_aa: CSARPGTSGYQETQYF
v_call: TRBV6-1; j_call: TRBJ2-7; d_call: TRBD1; clone_size: many; cdr3_nt: TGTGCCAGCAGTCGTACAGGGGACGTATACGAGCAGTACTTC; cdr3_aa: CASSRTGDVYEQYF
v_call: TRBV9; j_call: TRBJ2-7; d_call: TRBD2; clone_size: many; cdr3_nt: TGTGCCAGCAGCGTAGGGGGTGCGGGAGGCGCATCCTACGAGCAGTACTTC; cdr3_aa: CASSVGGAGGASYEQYF
v_call: TRBV27; j_call: TRBJ2-1; d_call: NA; clone_size: many; cdr3_nt: TGTGCCAGCAGTTTGAATGGGGGTGCCTACAATGAGCAGTTCTTC; cdr3_aa: CASSLNGGAYNEQFF
v_call: TRBV12-3/TRBV12-4; j_call: TRBJ2-1; d_call: NA; clone_size: many; cdr3_nt: TGTGCCAGCAGTATCAAAGCAGACAATGAGCAGTTCTTC; cdr3_aa: CASSIKADNEQFF
v_call: TRBV28; j_call: TRBJ2-7; d_call: NA; clone_size: many; cdr3_nt: TGTGCCAGCCGAGGGGGGGAGTCCTACGGGGAGCAGTACTTC; cdr3_aa: CASRGGESYGEQYF
v_call: TRBV25-1; j_call: TRBJ1-6; d_call: NA; clone_size: many; cdr3_nt: TGTGCCAGCAGTGTGGGTACGGGAGGTCGTAATTCACCCCTCCACTTT; cdr3_aa: CASSVGTGGRNSPLHF
v_call: TRBV29-1; j_call: TRBJ1-2; d_call: TRBD1; clone_size: few; cdr3_nt: TGCAGCGTTCATCGGACAGGGGAAGGTTATGGCTACACCTTC; cdr3_aa: CSVHRTGEGYGYTF
v_call: TRBV12-3/TRBV12-4; j_call: TRBJ1-1; d_call: NA; clone_size: many; cdr3_nt: TGTGCCAGCAGTTTAGCGGGGGGAGGTGGCACTGAAGCTTTCTTT; cdr3_aa: CASSLAGGGGTEAFF
v_call: TRBV7-2; j_call: TRBJ2-3; d_call: NA; clone_size: many; cdr3_nt: TGTGCCAGCAGCCTGGGGGGGCGGGAGAAAGATACGCAGTATTTT; cdr3_aa: CASSLGGREKDTQYF
v_call: TRBV12-3/TRBV12-4; j_call: TRBJ2-7; d_call: TRBD1; clone_size: many; cdr3_nt: TGTGCCAGCAGTGACCGGGACAGGACCCTCGAGCAGTACTTC; cdr3_aa: CASSDRDRTLEQYF
v_call: TRBV20-1; j_call: TRBJ1-2; d_call: TRBD1; clone_size: NA; cdr3_nt: TGCAGAGGGGGACAGGGTGGGGATGGCTACACCTTC; cdr3_aa: CRGGQGGDGYTF
v_call: TRBV7-8; j_call: TRBJ2-1; d_call: TRBD1; clone_size: many; cdr3_nt: TGTGCCAGCAGCTTTCAACAGGGGTATGAGCAGTTCTTC; cdr3_aa: CASSFQQGYEQFF
v_call: TRBV5-5; j_call: TRBJ1-1; d_call: NA; clone_size: many; cdr3_nt: TGTGCCAGCAGCTTGGATGGACGGTTGGGGCTAAACGCTTTCTTT; cdr3_aa: CASSLDGRLGLNAFF
v_call: TRBV20-1; j_call: TRBJ1-5; d_call: NA; clone_size: few; cdr3_nt: TGCAGTGCTATAACCGGGGCAGCAAATCAGCCCCAGCATTTT; cdr3_aa: CSAITGAANQPQHF